The 11 T cell receptor beta chains in this list originate from one sample, sequenced in a study of control samples from healthy donors and cancer patients. Only in-frame clones appear in the TCRdb table, and some are missing; sequencing was by immunoSEQ multiplex PCR. The sample comprises 75,000 to 90,000 clones, 75% to 90% of which are singletons, and 7.2% rests with the top ten. Sequencing used blood. Receptors originate from a man in his forties or fifties in good health.

V usage is TRBV30 and J usage is TRBJ1-1, with 7 bases lining up with TRBD1. Unmatched junction bases numbered 11, after V lost 2 bases and J lost 5 bases. CDR1 is GTSNPN, CDR2 SVGIG, per germline (reference sequence). The CDR3 runs to 15 residues. This chain's CDR3 is CAWSSPDRDKTEAFF. CDR3 nucleotides: TGTGCCTGGAGTTCCCCTGACAGGGATAAAACTGAAGCTTTCTTT.

This chain links TRBV5-6 with TRBJ1-6; 7 bases fit TRBD1. The CDR3 length is 14 residues. The germline V gene encodes CDR1 SGHDT and CDR2 YYEEEE. Trimming cost V 2 bases and J 8 bases; bases outside gene matches: 4. This chain's CDR3 is CASSLGTADSPLHF. CDR3 coding DNA: TGTGCCAGCAGCTTAGGGACAGCCGATTCACCCCTCCACTTT.

This clone was picked up one time. The rearrangement links TRBV7-9 to TRBJ2-2; D might be TRBD2 (5 bases). Germline V gene lookup returns CDR1 SEHNR and CDR2 FQNEAQ (reference sequence). Between the trimmed V and J ends, which lost 0 bases and 4 bases, there was a span of 9 bases. The CDR3 is made up of 15 amino acids. The CDR3 sequence: CASSLASGITGELFF. CDR3 bases: TGTGCCAGCAGCTTAGCTTCGGGGATCACCGGGGAGCTGTTTTTT.

This chain links TRBV3-1 (or the pseudogene TRBV3-2) with TRBJ1-5; D call uncertain. Germline V lookup: CDR1 LGHDT, CDR2 YNNKEL (reference sequence). Trimming removed 1 base from V and 3 bases from J, with 7 bases in between. This CDR3 region has 14 residues. This chain's CDR3 is CASSQGRSNQPQHF. The CDR3 nucleotides are TGTGCCAGCAGCCAAGGACGGTCCAATCAGCCCCAGCATTTT.

The genes are TRBV5-5 and TRBJ2-3; D gene ambiguous. The germline gives CDR1 SGHKS, CDR2 YYEKEE (reference sequence). The CDR3 runs 14 residues. V lost 4 bases, J lost 2 bases, and 11 bases lay in between. The DNA for the CDR3 is TGTGCCAGCAGCCCCCTTACCGCCACAGATACGCAGTATTTT. Translation: CASSPLTATDTQYF.

The chain couples TRBV10-2 to TRBJ2-3, with TRBD2 matching 7 bases. The ends lost 7 bases at V and 0 bases at J; junction bases unmatched: 7. Germline V gives CDR1 WSHSY, CDR2 SAAADI. This CDR3 has 15 residues. The CDR3 DNA follows: TGCGCCAGCATAAGTTTCGGGGGGAGCACAGATACGCAGTATTTT. Protein: CASISFGGSTDTQYF.

V gene TRBV7-2 combines with J gene TRBJ2-7, with D unresolved. This CDR3 has 15 amino acids. CDR1 is SGHTA and CDR2 is FQGNSA in the germline V gene. The germline V and J ends were trimmed by 5 bases and 2 bases, with 16 bases remaining between them. This CDR3 reads CASSPRPGPTYEQYF. For the CDR3, the DNA is TGTGCCAGCAGCCCACGGCCGGGCCCTACCTACGAGCAGTACTTC.

The CDR3 reads CATSSYPTGVSGNTIYF. DNA for the CDR3: TGTGCCACCTCATCATACCCCACGGGCGTCTCTGGAAACACCATATATTTT. The J gene is TRBJ1-3, the V gene TRBV19; D ambiguous. Trimming removed 10 bases at V and 0 bases at J, with 22 bases between. CDR1 LNHDA and CDR2 SQIVND come from the germline V gene (reference sequence). This CDR3 comprises 17 residues.

The chain employs TRBV4-1 and TRBJ2-7, with D perhaps TRBD2 (5 bases). The V end was cut by 1 base, the J end by 3 bases, with 16 bases between. This CDR3 contains 16 residues. The germline gives CDR1 MGHRA, CDR2 YSYEKL. CDR3 residues: CASSQGPPGSLYEQYF. The CDR3 coding sequence is TGCGCCAGCAGCCAAGGCCCCCCGGGGAGTCTCTACGAGCAGTACTTC.

The chain uses TRBV6-2 or TRBV6-3 and TRBJ1-2; TRBD1 aligns across 7 bases. This CDR3 has 15 residues. Germline CDR1 is MNHEY and CDR2 is SVGEGT. J was trimmed by 7 bases and V by 0 bases; bases with no gene match: 8. The CDR3 DNA reads as TGTGCCAGCAGTTACTCGGACAGGTTGTATGGTGGCTACACCTTC. This codes for CASSYSDRLYGGYTF.

This sequence joins TRBV6-5 and TRBJ2-7, with a possible D match to TRBD1 (5 bases). The CDR3 is 12 residues long. The germline gives CDR1 MNHEY, CDR2 SVGAGI. CDR3 bases: TGTGGTACAGGTCCTAGCTCCTACGAGCAGTACTTC. Encoded protein: CGTGPSSYEQYF.